Presented here are 5 T cell receptor beta chains from one specimen sequenced in a study of lymphopenia after photon versus proton radiotherapy. Data came from immunoSEQ multiplex PCR; TCRdb stores just in-frame clones and leaves some out. The sample consists of 68,000 or so clones, approximately 91% of them appearing once. The sequencing used peripheral blood, collected from a patient treated with photon-based radiotherapy. The source is a woman aged 65 to 85 with pancreatic cancer.

The chain is built from TRBV4-1 and TRBJ1-1; TRBD1 might be the D (5 bases). The CDR3 is 15 amino acids. The germline V gene has CDR1 MGHRA and CDR2 YSYEKL. Trimming stripped 4 bases from V and 0 bases from J, with 12 bases between. CDR3 sequence reads: CASSRDGGLNTEAFF. The CDR3 DNA sequence: TGCGCCAGCAGCCGTGACGGGGGTTTGAACACTGAAGCTTTCTTT.

This chain joins TRBV2 and TRBJ2-5; 9 nucleotides line up with TRBD1. The CDR3 sequence is 14 residues long. The ends lost 6 bases at V and 2 bases at J; junction bases unmatched: 4. CDR1 and CDR2 (germline): SNHLY, FYNNEI. The CDR3 is CASRGDRAQETQYF. The CDR3 DNA sequence: TGTGCCAGCAGGGGGGACAGGGCACAAGAGACCCAGTACTTC.

The J gene is TRBJ2-1, the V gene TRBV27; weak D call: TRBD2 (6 bases). Trimming took 2 bases from V and 8 from J, leaving 19 bases between them. From germline, CDR1 is MNHEY and CDR2 SMNVEV (reference sequence). The CDR3 contains 16 residues. DNA for the CDR3: TGTGCCAGCAGTTTAAGAGGTGGGCCGGAGGGCTATGAGCAGTTCTTC. Protein sequence: CASSLRGGPEGYEQFF.

The chain uses TRBV2 and TRBJ1-1; TRBD1 might be the D (5 bases). V gave up 3 bases and J gave up 5 bases, with 10 bases separating them. Germline CDR1 SNHLY, CDR2 FYNNEI. The CDR3 totals 13 residues. The CDR3 region is CASSDPGRTEAFF. Here the CDR3 DNA reads TGTGCCAGCAGTGATCCAGGGAGGACTGAAGCTTTCTTT. The complete variable domain, with remaining parts taken from reference TRBV2 and TRBJ1-1, reads EPEVTQTPSHQVTQMGQEVILRCVPISNHLYFYWYRQILGQKVEFLVSFYNNEISEKSEIFDDQFSVERPDGSNFTLKIRSTKLEDSAMYFCASSDPGRTEAFFGQGTRLTVV.

The chain employs TRBV6-5 and TRBJ1-3; D is ambiguous. Trimming removed 0 bases from V and 0 bases from J, with 6 bases in between. Germline V CDR1 and CDR2: MNHEY, SVGAGI. The CDR3 covers 15 residues. CDR3 sequence (DNA): TGTGCCAGCAGTTACTCAAGAGGCTCTGGAAACACCATATATTTT. This translates into CASSYSRGSGNTIYF.